This T cell receptor beta chain was identified during a study of beta chain features in type 1 diabetes. The overall study: Healthy donors and patients had similar age, gender and cell yields. Study outcomes and limitations: Whether TCRB rearrangement is influenced by HLA type went unresolved here. In all four CD4+ subsets, TCRB CDR3 length was significantly, moderately reduced in type 1 diabetes.

Sorting with CD45RO/CCR7/CD25/CD127/CD95/CD27 yielded naive, central memory, regulatory and stem-like memory CD4+ cells. Reverse transcribing all isolated RNA meant expressed TCRB transcripts were sequenced. TCRdb's copy holds only in-frame clones and misses some; the assay was immunoSEQ multiplex PCR. The table lists 600,000 to 700,000 clones, 9.5% to 15% of them singletons. To note about this clone: Its specificity is unknown.

The source is a man aged 30 to 39 with type 1 diabetes. Sample: naive CD4+ T cells from blood.

CDR3: CASSQGRGGEETQYF. In DNA form, the CDR3 reads TGCGCCAGCAGCCAAGGTCGGGGGGGAGAAGAGACCCAGTACTTC. The rearrangement uses TRBV4-1 and TRBJ2-5; 8 nucleotides line up with TRBD2. Germline CDR1 MGHRA, CDR2 YSYEKL. The CDR3 consists of 15 residues. Unmatched junction bases numbered 4, after V lost 1 base and J lost 3 bases.